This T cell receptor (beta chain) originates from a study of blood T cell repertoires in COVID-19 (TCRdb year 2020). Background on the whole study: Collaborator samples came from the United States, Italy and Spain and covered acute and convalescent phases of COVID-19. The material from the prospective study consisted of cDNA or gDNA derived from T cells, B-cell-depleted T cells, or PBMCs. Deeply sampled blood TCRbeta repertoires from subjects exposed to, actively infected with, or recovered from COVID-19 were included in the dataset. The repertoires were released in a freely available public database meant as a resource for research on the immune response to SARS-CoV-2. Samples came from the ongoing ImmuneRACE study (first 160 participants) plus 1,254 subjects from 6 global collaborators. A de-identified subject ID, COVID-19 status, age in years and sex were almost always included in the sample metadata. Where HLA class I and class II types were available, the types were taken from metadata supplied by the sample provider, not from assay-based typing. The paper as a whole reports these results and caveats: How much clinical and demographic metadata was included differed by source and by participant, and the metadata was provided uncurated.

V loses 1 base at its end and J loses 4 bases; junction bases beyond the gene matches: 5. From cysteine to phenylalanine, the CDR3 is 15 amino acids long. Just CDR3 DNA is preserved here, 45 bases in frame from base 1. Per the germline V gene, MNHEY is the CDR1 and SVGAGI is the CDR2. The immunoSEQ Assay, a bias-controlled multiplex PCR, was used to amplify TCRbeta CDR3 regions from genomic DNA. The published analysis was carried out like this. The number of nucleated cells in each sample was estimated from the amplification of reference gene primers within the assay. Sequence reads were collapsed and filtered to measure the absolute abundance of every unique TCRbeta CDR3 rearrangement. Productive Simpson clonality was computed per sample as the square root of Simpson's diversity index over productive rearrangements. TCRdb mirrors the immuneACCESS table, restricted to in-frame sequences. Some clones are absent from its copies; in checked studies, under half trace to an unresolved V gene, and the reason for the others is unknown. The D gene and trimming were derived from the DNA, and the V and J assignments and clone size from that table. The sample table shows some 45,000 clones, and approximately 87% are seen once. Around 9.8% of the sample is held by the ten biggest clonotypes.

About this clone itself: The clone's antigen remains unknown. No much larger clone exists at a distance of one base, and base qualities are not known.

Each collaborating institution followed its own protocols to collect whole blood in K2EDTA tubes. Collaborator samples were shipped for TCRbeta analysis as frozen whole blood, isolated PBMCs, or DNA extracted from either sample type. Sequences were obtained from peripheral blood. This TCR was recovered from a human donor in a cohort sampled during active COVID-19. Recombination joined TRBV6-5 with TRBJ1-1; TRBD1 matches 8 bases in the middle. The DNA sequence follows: TGTGCCAGCAGTTACTACAGGGGGTTGTCCACTGAAGCTTTCTTT. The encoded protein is CASSYYRGLSTEAFF.